A selection of T cell receptor beta chains follows, all from one sample in a study of cytomegalovirus exposure and HLA in healthy donors. Measured with immunoSEQ multiplex PCR; TCRdb has only the in-frame clones, and not every one. In the table there are a few hundred thousand clones, nearly 90% of which are singletons. The source material was PBMCs. These receptors were taken from a woman aged 18-29 years in good health and CMV-seronegative. Both conserved end residues are part of each CDR3. D genes are given only for firm matches. The size of a clone is reported for some rows only, either as once, few or many, or as a class for expanded clones.

D gene: NA; V gene: TRBV9; J gene: TRBJ2-3; clone size: NA; CDR3 DNA: TGTGCCAGCAGCGTAGTTGGGGGCAGCACAGATACGCAGTATTTT; CDR3 protein: CASSVVGGSTDTQYF
D gene: TRBD1; V gene: TRBV7-2; J gene: TRBJ2-3; clone size: NA; CDR3 DNA: TGTGCCAGCAGCACTAGACAGGGTGGGACAGATACGCAGTATTTT; CDR3 protein: CASSTRQGGTDTQYF
D gene: NA; V gene: TRBV4-2; J gene: TRBJ1-2; clone size: NA; CDR3 DNA: TGTGCCAGCAGCCAAAGTAGTCAGGGTCACTATGGCTACACCTTC; CDR3 protein: CASSQSSQGHYGYTF
D gene: TRBD2; V gene: TRBV14; J gene: TRBJ2-3; clone size: NA; CDR3 DNA: TGTGCCAGCAGCCAAGAGCTAGCGGGGGGGCTTCACACGCAGTATTTT; CDR3 protein: CASSQELAGGLHTQYF
D gene: NA; V gene: TRBV5-1; J gene: TRBJ2-2; clone size: NA; CDR3 DNA: TGCGCCAGCAGCTTGGGATTAGGGGCGAGGACCGGGGAGCTGTTTTTT; CDR3 protein: CASSLGLGARTGELFF
D gene: TRBD1; V gene: TRBV7-9; J gene: TRBJ1-2; clone size: few; CDR3 DNA: TGTGCCAGCAGCTTGGGACAGGGACACTATGGCTACACCTTC; CDR3 protein: CASSLGQGHYGYTF
D gene: TRBD1; V gene: TRBV28; J gene: TRBJ2-3; clone size: NA; CDR3 DNA: TGTGCCAGCAGTTCTCCGGGACAGCACACAGATACGCAGTATTTT; CDR3 protein: CASSSPGQHTDTQYF
D gene: NA; V gene: TRBV10-2; J gene: TRBJ1-2; clone size: NA; CDR3 DNA: TGCGCCAGCAGTGAGTCGAATTCTTATTGGGGGCCGGGCTATGGCTACACCTTC; CDR3 protein: CASSESNSYWGPGYGYTF
D gene: NA; V gene: TRBV9; J gene: TRBJ1-1; clone size: NA; CDR3 DNA: TGTGCCAGCAGCGGCAGGGTGGACACTGAAGCTTTCTTT; CDR3 protein: CASSGRVDTEAFF
D gene: TRBD2; V gene: TRBV5-1; J gene: TRBJ2-1; clone size: once; CDR3 DNA: TGCGCCAGCAGCCTTCGGACTAGCGGGGGGTCTCACTCCTACAATGAGCAGTTCTTC; CDR3 protein: CASSLRTSGGSHSYNEQFF
D gene: NA; V gene: TRBV7-8; J gene: TRBJ2-1; clone size: NA; CDR3 DNA: TGTGCCAGCAGCCTGGGACTGAGCTCCTACAATGAGCAGTTCTTC; CDR3 protein: CASSLGLSSYNEQFF
D gene: TRBD2; V gene: TRBV4-1; J gene: TRBJ2-1; clone size: NA; CDR3 DNA: TGCGCCAGCAGCCAGGGTAAAAGCGGGGGTCCTGAGCAGTTCTTC; CDR3 protein: CASSQGKSGGPEQFF
D gene: NA; V gene: TRBV13; J gene: TRBJ2-7; clone size: few; CDR3 DNA: TGTGCCAGCAGCGAGTCCCACTACGAGCAGTACTTC; CDR3 protein: CASSESHYEQYF
D gene: NA; V gene: TRBV9; J gene: TRBJ2-3; clone size: NA; CDR3 DNA: TGTGCCAGCAGCGTGGGGGGAGATACGCAGTATTTT; CDR3 protein: CASSVGGDTQYF
D gene: TRBD1; V gene: TRBV28; J gene: TRBJ1-2; clone size: NA; CDR3 DNA: TGTGCCAGCAGTTTATTCCACAGGGGGCAGGGTAACTATGGCTACACCTTC; CDR3 protein: CASSLFHRGQGNYGYTF
D gene: NA; V gene: TRBV19; J gene: TRBJ2-6; clone size: NA; CDR3 DNA: TGTGCCAGTAGTGTTCAGGGGGGTAGCTCTGGGGCCAACGTCCTGACTTTC; CDR3 protein: CASSVQGGSSGANVLTF
D gene: TRBD1; V gene: TRBV6-5; J gene: TRBJ1-2; clone size: NA; CDR3 DNA: TGTGCCAGCAGTTCCGGGACAGGGTCTAACTATGGCTACACCTTC; CDR3 protein: CASSSGTGSNYGYTF
D gene: NA; V gene: TRBV5-6; J gene: TRBJ1-4; clone size: NA; CDR3 DNA: TGTGCCAGCAGCTTGGACAGGACTAATGAAAAACTGTTTTTT; CDR3 protein: CASSLDRTNEKLFF
D gene: TRBD1; V gene: TRBV2; J gene: TRBJ1-1; clone size: NA; CDR3 DNA: TGTGCCAGAGTGGGAGGACAGGTAAACACTGAAGCTTTCTTT; CDR3 protein: CARVGGQVNTEAFF
D gene: NA; V gene: TRBV5-1; J gene: TRBJ2-3; clone size: NA; CDR3 DNA: TGCGCCAGCAGCTATAGCGGAGGCACAGATACGCAGTATTTT; CDR3 protein: CASSYSGGTDTQYF
D gene: NA; V gene: TRBV7-3; J gene: TRBJ2-5; clone size: NA; CDR3 DNA: TGTGCCAGCAGCTTGGGAGGGGGGCCTCAAGAGACCCAGTACTTC; CDR3 protein: CASSLGGGPQETQYF
D gene: TRBD1; V gene: TRBV15; J gene: TRBJ1-3; clone size: once; CDR3 DNA: TGTGCCACCAGCAGAGCCGGGACAGTTGCTGGAAACACCATATATTTT; CDR3 protein: CATSRAGTVAGNTIYF